This T cell receptor beta chain originates from a study of blood T cell repertoires in COVID-19. Across the whole study: Researchers got acute and convalescent COVID-19 samples from the United States, Italy and Spain.

Clones were sequenced by immunoSEQ multiplex PCR, and TCRdb holds only the in-frame ones, with some missing. The data contain about 240,000 clones, about 82% of them singletons. This CDR3 region has 13 residues. Per germline, CDR1 GTSNPN and CDR2 SVGIG (reference sequence). V shed 2 bases and J shed 1 base, with 8 bases lying between them. The rearrangement uses TRBV30 and TRBJ1-1, with D uncertain. The specimen was peripheral blood. This clonotype was obtained from a woman aged 60 to 75 with active or convalescent COVID-19. The CDR3 sequence is CAWSLAENTEAFF. The CDR3 DNA reads TGTGCCTGGAGTTTAGCGGAGAACACTGAAGCTTTCTTT.